This T cell receptor beta chain was documented in a study of monozygotic twins with cystic fibrosis (dated by TCRdb to the early 2020s). Study-wide context: Barcoded libraries were prepared with around 15 PCR cycles from three micrograms of fragmented DNA. To gauge how much genetics shapes V and J gene usage, the researchers compared TCR beta repertoires both within and across 16 monozygotic twin pairs who have cystic fibrosis. Ten female and six male twin pairs, aged roughly 2.0 to 36.4 years (median about 10 years) and mostly children and adolescents, were included in the cohort. Data for three of the twin pairs had been reported earlier in a different context. Twins were ranked among 1,000 or so cohort participants for weight-for-height and FEVPerc (FEV1 disease centile) at the day of blood sampling. Results and caveats for the whole study, not just this receptor: Simpson clonality was generally low (median 0.0095), which suggests a naive-dominated repertoire, and clonality was higher in the most severely affected patients. Sharing of nucleotide-identical clonotypes was significantly greater within monozygotic CF twin pairs than between unrelated CF individuals (P = 0.000026, Mann-Whitney). The cohort was small, and the number of shared CDR3s showed no association with age, concordance or disease severity. In 13 of 16 pairs, V gene usage most closely resembled the co-twin's, and the same held for J usage in 8 of 16 pairs, a pattern suggesting genetic constraints.

The twin pairs came from the European Cystic Fibrosis Twin and Sibling Study Cohort, which recruited patients from over a hundred CF clinics across 14 European countries. Zygosity and CFTR genotype were verified in-house, and zygosity was tested by multiplex PCR of nine short tandem repeat loci. Peripheral blood was sampled from each twin, and clinical parameters were recorded on the day of blood sampling. Phenol/chloroform extraction was used to isolate genomic DNA from peripheral blood cells, and the DNA was then kept in TE buffer at 4 degrees C. Following the manufacturer's instructions, the researchers used the immunoSEQ immune profiling system to amplify TCR beta CDR3 regions via multiplex PCR. Sequencing was performed on an Illumina NextSeq system. In the source study's methods: The immunoSEQ Analyzer platform handled processing of the sequence data, and clonality was calculated by taking the square root of Simpson's index of productive rearrangements. Jensen-Shannon distance served as the measure of similarity in V and J usage, while OLGA was used to compute CDR3 generation probabilities. Shared CDR3 sequences were searched in the immuneACCESS database (August 2020) and in VDJdb (December 2020). In TCRdb, the immuneACCESS table is reduced to in-frame sequences with V and J assigned. These tables do not hold every clone; where another copy was compared, an unresolved V gene accounts for under half, and the others remain unexplained. The V and J calls and clone size come from that table; D and trimming were worked out from the DNA. This sample has under 11,000 clones in its table, and more than 95% of those were observed once. The ten largest clones represent more than 0.8% of the sample.

From the cysteine up to the phenylalanine, the CDR3 has a length of 10 residues. Left in the record is the CDR3 DNA by itself, 30 bases read in frame from the first base. V sheds 6 bases and J sheds 8 bases, leaving 7 bases between their ends. According to the germline V gene (reference sequence), CDR1 reads LNHDA and CDR2 reads SQIVND. Comments on this clone: This receptor's antigen is unknown. Base qualities were left out, and no much larger clone turns up one base away.

The chain is encoded by TRBV19 joined to TRBJ1-1; the D gene lacks a confident call. This TCR was recovered from a boy aged 5 to 17 with cystic fibrosis. The sequencing sample was made of blood. The DNA sequence follows: TGTGCCAGTAGCGGGGAAGAAGCTTTCTTT. Its protein is CASSGEEAFF.